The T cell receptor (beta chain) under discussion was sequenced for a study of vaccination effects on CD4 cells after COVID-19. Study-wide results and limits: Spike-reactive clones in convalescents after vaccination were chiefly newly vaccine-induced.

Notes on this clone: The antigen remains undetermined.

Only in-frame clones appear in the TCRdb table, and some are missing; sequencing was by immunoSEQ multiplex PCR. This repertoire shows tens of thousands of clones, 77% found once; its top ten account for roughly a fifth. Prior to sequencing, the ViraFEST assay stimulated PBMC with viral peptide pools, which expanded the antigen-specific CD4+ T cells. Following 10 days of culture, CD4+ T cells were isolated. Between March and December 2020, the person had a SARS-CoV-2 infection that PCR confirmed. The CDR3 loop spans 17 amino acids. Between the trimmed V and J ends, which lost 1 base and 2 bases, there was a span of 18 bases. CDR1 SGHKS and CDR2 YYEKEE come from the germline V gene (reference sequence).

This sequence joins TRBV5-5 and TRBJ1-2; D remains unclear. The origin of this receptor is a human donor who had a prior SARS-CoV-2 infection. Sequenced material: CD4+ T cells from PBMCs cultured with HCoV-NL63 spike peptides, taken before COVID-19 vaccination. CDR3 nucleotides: TGTGCCAGCAGCTTGCGAATTCGGGCTGAGCGGAACTATGGCTACACCTTC. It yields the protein CASSLRIRAERNYGYTF.